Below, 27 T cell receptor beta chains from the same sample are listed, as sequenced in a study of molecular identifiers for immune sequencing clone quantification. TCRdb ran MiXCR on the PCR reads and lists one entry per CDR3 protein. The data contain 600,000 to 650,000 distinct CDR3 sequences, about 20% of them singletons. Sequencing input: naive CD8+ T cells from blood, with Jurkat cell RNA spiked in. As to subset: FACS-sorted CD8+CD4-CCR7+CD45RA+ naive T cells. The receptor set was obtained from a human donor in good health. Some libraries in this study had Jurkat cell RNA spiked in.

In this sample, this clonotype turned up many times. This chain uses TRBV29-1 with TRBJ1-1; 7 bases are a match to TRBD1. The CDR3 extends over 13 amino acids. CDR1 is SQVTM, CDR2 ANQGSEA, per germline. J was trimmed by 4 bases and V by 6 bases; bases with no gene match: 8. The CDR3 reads CSVIEQGITEAFF. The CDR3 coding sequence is TGCAGCGTCATAGAACAGGGGATCACTGAAGCTTTCTTT.

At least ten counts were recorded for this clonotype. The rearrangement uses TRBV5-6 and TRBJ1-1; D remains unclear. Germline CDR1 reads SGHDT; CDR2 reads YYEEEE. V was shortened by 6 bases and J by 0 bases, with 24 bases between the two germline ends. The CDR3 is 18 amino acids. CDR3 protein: CASTLGFPNLHMNTEAFF. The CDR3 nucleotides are TGTGCCAGCACCCTGGGGTTTCCGAACCTTCACATGAACACTGAAGCTTTCTTT.

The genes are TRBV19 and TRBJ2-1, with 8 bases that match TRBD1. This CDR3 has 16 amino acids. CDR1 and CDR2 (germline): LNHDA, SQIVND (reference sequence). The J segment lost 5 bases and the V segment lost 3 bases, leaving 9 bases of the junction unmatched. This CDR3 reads CASSMWTGTINNEQFF. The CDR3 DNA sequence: TGTGCCAGTAGTATGTGGACAGGGACCATTAACAATGAGCAGTTCTTC.

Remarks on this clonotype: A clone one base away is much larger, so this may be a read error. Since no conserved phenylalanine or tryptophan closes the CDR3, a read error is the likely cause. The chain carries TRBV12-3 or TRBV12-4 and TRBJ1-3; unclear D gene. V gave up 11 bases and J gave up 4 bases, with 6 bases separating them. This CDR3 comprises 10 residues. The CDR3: CAFGGNTIYS. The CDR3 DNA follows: TGTGCCTTCGGGGGAAACACCATATATTCT.

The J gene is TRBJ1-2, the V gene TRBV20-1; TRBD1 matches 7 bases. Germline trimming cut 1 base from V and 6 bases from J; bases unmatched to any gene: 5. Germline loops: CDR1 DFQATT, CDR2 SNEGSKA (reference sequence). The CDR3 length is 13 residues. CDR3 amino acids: CSARAGTADGYTF. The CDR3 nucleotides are TGCAGTGCTAGAGCCGGGACAGCCGATGGCTACACCTTC.

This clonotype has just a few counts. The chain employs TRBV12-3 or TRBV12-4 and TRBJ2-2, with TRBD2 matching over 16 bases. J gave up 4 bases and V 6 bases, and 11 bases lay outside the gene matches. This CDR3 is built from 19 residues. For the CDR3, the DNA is TGTGCCAGCAGGGGACTAGCGGGGGGGCCCAGTATTCGCACCGGGGAGCTGTTTTTT. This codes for CASRGLAGGPSIRTGELFF.

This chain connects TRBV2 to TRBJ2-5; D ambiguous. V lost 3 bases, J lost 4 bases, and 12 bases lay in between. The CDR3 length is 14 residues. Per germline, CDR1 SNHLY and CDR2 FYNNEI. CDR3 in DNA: TGTGCCAGCAGTGACGATTCGAGATTAGAGACCCAGTACTTC. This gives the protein CASSDDSRLETQYF.

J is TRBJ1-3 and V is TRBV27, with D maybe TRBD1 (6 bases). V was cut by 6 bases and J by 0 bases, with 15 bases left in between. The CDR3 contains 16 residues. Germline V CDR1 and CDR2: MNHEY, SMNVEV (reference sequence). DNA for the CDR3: TGTGCCAGCAGCACCACAGGGCCAAGCTCTGGAAACACCATATATTTT. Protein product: CASSTTGPSSGNTIYF.

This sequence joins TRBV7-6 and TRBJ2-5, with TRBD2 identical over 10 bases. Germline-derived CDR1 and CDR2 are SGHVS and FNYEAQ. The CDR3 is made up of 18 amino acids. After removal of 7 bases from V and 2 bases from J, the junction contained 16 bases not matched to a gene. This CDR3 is CASTSPGLAGEIQETQYF. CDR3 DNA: TGTGCCAGCACCTCACCGGGGCTAGCGGGGGAAATACAAGAGACCCAGTACTTC.

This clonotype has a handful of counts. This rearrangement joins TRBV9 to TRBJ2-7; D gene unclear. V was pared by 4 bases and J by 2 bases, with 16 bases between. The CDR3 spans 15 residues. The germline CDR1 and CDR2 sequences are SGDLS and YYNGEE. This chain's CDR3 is CASSPELGFTYEQYF. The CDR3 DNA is TGTGCCAGCAGCCCCGAGCTGGGGTTTACCTACGAGCAGTACTTC. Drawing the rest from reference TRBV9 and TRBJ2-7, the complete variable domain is DSGVTQTPKHLITATGQRVTLRCSPRSGDLSVYWYQQSLDQGLQFLIQYYNGEERAKGNILERFSAQQFPDLHSELNLSSLELGDSALYFCASSPELGFTYEQYFGPGTRLTVT.

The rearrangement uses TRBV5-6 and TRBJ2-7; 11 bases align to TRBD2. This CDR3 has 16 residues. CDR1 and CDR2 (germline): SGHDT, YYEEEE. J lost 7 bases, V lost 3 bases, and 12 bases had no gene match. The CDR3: CASSSSLTSGVREQYF. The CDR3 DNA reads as TGTGCCAGCAGCTCCTCGTTGACTAGCGGGGTGCGAGAGCAGTACTTC.

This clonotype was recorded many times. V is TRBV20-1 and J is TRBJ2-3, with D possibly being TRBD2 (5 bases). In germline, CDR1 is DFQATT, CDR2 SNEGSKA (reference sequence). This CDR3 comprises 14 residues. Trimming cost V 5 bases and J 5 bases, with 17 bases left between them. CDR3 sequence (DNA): TGCAGTGCTCCCGGGGTGGTAGCCCAAGATACGCAGTATTTT. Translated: CSAPGVVAQDTQYF.

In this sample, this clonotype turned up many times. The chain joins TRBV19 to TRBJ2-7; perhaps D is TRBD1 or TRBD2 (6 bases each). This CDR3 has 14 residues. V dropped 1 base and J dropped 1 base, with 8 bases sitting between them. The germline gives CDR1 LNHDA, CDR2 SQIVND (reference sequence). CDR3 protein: CASSIAGASYEQYF. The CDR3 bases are TGTGCCAGTAGTATAGCGGGGGCTTCCTACGAGCAGTACTTC.

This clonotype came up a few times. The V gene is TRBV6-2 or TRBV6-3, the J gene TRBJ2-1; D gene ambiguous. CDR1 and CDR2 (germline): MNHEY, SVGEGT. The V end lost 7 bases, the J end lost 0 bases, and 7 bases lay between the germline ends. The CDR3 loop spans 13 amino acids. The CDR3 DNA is TGTGCCAGCAATGACCACTCCTACAATGAGCAGTTCTTC. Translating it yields CASNDHSYNEQFF.

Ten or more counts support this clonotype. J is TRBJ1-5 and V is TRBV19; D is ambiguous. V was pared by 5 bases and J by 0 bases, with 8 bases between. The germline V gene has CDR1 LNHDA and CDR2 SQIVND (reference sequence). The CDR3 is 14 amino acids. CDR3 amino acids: CASSPGVSNQPQHF. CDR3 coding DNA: TGTGCCAGTAGTCCCGGGGTTAGCAATCAGCCCCAGCATTTT.

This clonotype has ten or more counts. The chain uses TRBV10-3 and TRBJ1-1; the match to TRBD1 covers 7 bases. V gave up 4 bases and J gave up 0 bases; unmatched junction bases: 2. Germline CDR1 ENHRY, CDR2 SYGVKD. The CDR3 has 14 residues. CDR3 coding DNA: TGTGCCATCAGTGCGACAGGGTTGAACACTGAAGCTTTCTTT. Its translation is CAISATGLNTEAFF.

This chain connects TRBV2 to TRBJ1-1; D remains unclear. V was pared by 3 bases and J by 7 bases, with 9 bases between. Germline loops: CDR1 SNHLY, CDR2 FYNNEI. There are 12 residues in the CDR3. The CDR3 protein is CASSDFGIEAFF. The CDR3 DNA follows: TGTGCCAGCAGTGATTTCGGGATTGAAGCTTTCTTT.

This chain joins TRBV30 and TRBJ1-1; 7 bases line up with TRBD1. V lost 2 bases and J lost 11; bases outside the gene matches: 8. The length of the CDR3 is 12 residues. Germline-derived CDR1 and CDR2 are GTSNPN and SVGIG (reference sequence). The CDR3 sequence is CAWSHTGQWAFF. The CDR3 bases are TGTGCCTGGAGTCATACGGGACAGTGGGCTTTCTTT.

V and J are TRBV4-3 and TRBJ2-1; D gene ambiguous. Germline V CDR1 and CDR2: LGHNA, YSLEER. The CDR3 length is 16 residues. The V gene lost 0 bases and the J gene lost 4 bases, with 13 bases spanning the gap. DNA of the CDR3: TGCGCCAGCAGCCAAGATCTGCCTAATTTGTACAATGAGCAGTTCTTC. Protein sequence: CASSQDLPNLYNEQFF.

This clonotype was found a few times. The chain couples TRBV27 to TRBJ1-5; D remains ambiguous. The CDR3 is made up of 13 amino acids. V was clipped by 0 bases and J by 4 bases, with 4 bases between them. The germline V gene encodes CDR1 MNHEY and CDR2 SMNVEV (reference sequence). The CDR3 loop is CASSLSINQPQHF. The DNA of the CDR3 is TGTGCCAGCAGTTTATCGATTAATCAGCCCCAGCATTTT.

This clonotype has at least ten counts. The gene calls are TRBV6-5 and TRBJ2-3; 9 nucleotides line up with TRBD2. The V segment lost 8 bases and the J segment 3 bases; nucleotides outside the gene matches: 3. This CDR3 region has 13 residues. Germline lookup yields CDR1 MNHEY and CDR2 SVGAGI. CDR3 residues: CASFSGGTDTQYF. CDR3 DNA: TGTGCCAGCTTTAGCGGGGGAACAGATACGCAGTATTTT.

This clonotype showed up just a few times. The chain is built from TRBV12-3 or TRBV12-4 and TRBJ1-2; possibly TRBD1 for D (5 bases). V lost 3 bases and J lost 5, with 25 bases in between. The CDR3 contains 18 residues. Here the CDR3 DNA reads TGTGCCAGCAGTTTTGGGGCCTTTCGTCCAGATAGCTCATATGGCTACACCTTC. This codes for CASSFGAFRPDSSYGYTF.

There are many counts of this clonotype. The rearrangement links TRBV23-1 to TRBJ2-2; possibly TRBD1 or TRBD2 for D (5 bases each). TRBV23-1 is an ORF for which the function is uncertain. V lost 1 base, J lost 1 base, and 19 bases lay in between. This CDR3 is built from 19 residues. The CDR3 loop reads CASSQYLGDGTGNTGELFF. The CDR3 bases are TGCGCCAGCAGTCAATATCTCGGAGACGGGACGGGGAACACCGGGGAGCTGTTTTTT.

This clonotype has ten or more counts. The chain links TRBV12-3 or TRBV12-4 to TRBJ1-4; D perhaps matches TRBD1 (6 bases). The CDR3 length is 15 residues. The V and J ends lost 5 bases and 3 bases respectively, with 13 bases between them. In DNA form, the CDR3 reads TGTGCCAGCAGTCCCTGGACAGCTTCTAATGAAAAACTGTTTTTT. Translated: CASSPWTASNEKLFF.

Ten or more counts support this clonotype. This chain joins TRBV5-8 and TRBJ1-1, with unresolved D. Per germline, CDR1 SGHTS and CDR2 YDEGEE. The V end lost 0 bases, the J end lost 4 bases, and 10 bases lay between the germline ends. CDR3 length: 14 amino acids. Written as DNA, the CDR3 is TGTGCCAGCAGCTTGGTGGGAGGGATCACTGAAGCTTTCTTT. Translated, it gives CASSLVGGITEAFF. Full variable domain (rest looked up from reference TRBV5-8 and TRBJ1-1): EAGVTQSPTHLIKTRGQQATLRCSPISGHTSVYWYQQALGLGLQFLLWYDEGEERNRGNFPPRFSGRQFPNYSSELNVNALELEDSALYLCASSLVGGITEAFFGQGTRLTVV.

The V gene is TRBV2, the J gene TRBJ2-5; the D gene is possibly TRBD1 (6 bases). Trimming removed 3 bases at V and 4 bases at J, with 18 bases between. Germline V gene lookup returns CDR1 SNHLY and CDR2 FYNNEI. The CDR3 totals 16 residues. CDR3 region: CASSEGTRPMGETQYF. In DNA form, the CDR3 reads TGTGCCAGCAGTGAGGGGACAAGGCCTATGGGAGAGACCCAGTACTTC.

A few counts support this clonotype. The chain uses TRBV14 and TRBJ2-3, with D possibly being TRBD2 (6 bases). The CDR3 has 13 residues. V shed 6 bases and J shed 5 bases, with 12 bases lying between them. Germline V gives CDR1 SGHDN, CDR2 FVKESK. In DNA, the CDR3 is TGTGCCAGCAGTTGGACTACCCGAGATACGCAGTATTTT. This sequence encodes CASSWTTRDTQYF. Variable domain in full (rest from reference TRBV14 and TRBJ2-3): EAGVTQFPSHSVIEKGQTVTLRCDPISGHDNLYWYRRVMGKEIKFLLHFVKESKQDESGMPNNRFLAERTGGTYSTLKVQPAELEDSGVYFCASSWTTRDTQYFGPGTRLTVL.